This paragraph covers one T cell receptor beta chain sequence. The authors distributed each subset's genomic DNA evenly over several immunoSEQ plates. TCRdb's table, derived via immunoSEQ multiplex PCR, lists solely in-frame clones and lacks some. Of some 1,600,000 clones in the sample, around 98% were seen once. The record originates from a study of shared clonotypes between healthy human individuals. This CDR3 spans 14 amino acids. With V trimmed by 5 bases and J by 6 bases, 6 bases remained unmatched. Germline V gene data show CDR1 as SNHLY and CDR2 as FYNNEI. The chain employs TRBV2 and TRBJ2-7, with TRBD2 matching 11 bases. This sequence originates from a man aged 30 to 39 in good health. Material for sequencing was naive CD4+ T cells sorted from blood. Documented subset: CD45RA+ positively selected. CDR3 loop: CASSTRLAGSEQYF. CDR3 in DNA: TGTGCCAGCAGTACTCGACTAGCGGGGTCCGAGCAGTACTTC.